This T cell receptor (beta chain) was identified in a study of regulatory T cells in long-lasting Graves disease. The overall study: The term persistent Graves' disease signified upward of 5 years on antithyroid drugs with positive TSH receptor antibodies.

Study-level results: Gene preferences differed: TRBV28, TRBJ1-2, TRBJ2-5 in persistent cases.

Time point meaning: persistent/refractory GD, antithyroid drugs over 5 years with positive TRAb. Scientists built the TCR library using RNA that was extracted from PBMCs. Per germline, CDR1 DFQATT and CDR2 SNEGSKA (reference sequence). The CDR3 is 15 residues long. Sequencing libraries for TCR beta were prepared with iRepertoire HTBI primers and Arm-PCR of CDR3 regions. TCRdb fed the multiplex PCR reads into MiXCR, producing one record per CDR3 protein. The table shows 350,000 to 450,000 distinct CDR3 sequences, with roughly 20% occurring only once. In its sample, this clonotype was seen a few times. Antigen: not known. Germline and junction disagree at one end, which may indicate a read error.

The receptor was derived from a female donor with Graves disease. Sequencing used peripheral blood mononuclear cells (PBMCs), obtained when the disease was refractory, from a patient treated with antithyroid drugs. The chain employs TRBV20-1 and TRBJ2-5, with D tentatively TRBD1 or TRBD2 (5 bases each). CDR3 coding DNA: TGCAGTGCTAGCAACCCAGGGAGATTTGGGGAGACCCGGTACTTC. It yields the protein CSASNPGRFGETRYF.